This record concerns one T cell receptor (beta chain) sequence. Its antigen is not known. Produced via immunoSEQ multiplex PCR; TCRdb's table is partial and in-frame only. This table holds about 10,000 clones, 70% to 90% found once. These data belong to a study of OX40 agonist ivuxolimab in advanced cancers. Study details: Patients enrolled in dose escalation were diagnosed with hepatocellular carcinoma, melanoma, renal cell or head and neck cancer. Those enrolled were less than 85% male, with a mean age of roughly 60 years and ages from about 20 to 79. Whole-study results and caveats: Compared with CD4+, CD8+ T cells on average had more expanded clones.

Drawing of blood for sampling happened at baseline, at cycle 4 day 1, and at cycle 7 day 1. CDR3 length: 19 amino acids. Trimming removed 1 base at V and 1 base at J, with 22 bases between. Germline V gene sequence: CDR1 SGHVS, CDR2 FQNEAQ. The sequence derives from an adult with an advanced solid tumor such as melanoma, head and neck, liver or kidney cancer. The chain couples TRBV7-8 to TRBJ2-5, with D possibly matching TRBD2 (6 bases). The sequenced sample was CD4+ or CD8+ T cells sorted from blood, obtained in a trial of the OX40 agonist ivuxolimab. This CDR3 is CASSLGGTRLWGLQETQYF. CDR3 bases: TGTGCCAGCAGCTTAGGGGGGACTCGCCTGTGGGGCCTCCAAGAGACCCAGTACTTC.